The text below deals with one T cell receptor (beta chain). Authors' processing steps: Amplification with reference gene primers provided the estimates of nucleated cell counts. The data were produced by immunoSEQ multiplex PCR, yet TCRdb's version contains in-frame clones alone and is incomplete. V and J calls and clone size are as listed in that table; D and trimming were resolved from the DNA. The sample includes about 190,000 clones, about nine tenths of them seen just once. The sample is drawn from a study of blood T cell repertoires in COVID-19. As for the study in general: Samples came from the United States, Italy and Spain, spanning acute and convalescent COVID-19. PBMCs, B-cell-depleted T cells, or T cells provided the cDNA or gDNA that made up the material.

Germline values: CDR1 MNHEY, CDR2 SMNVEV (reference sequence). The CDR3 has 16 amino acids. The germline V and J ends were trimmed by 6 bases and 2 bases, with 20 bases remaining between them. This sequence was found in a man aged 65 to 85 with active or convalescent COVID-19. Sequenced material: peripheral blood. This chain links TRBV27 with TRBJ2-7; D may be TRBD2 (6 bases). In nucleotides, the CDR3 is TGTGCCAGCAGCAGTAAGGTTCTAGCGACCGCCTACGAGCAGTACTTC. Its translation: CASSSKVLATAYEQYF.